This T cell receptor (beta chain) was profiled in a study of graft-versus-host responses after intestinal transplantation. The wider study: Recipients obtained multivisceral, liver-intestinal, or isolated intestinal transplants. Study outcomes and limitations: There were GvH clones found in recipient marrow, and some of them appeared first in ileum or blood. High graft-versus-host to host-versus-graft clonal ratios were found in allografts of patients who had graft-donor T cell macrochimerism.

V was pared by 2 bases and J by 7 bases, with 5 bases of the junction left unmatched. The germline V gene encodes CDR1 MNHEY and CDR2 SVGAGI. The CDR3 length is 14 residues. Profiling relied on immunoSEQ multiplex PCR, and the TCRdb table lists in-frame clones only, not all of them. The repertoire has tens of thousands of clones, around nine tenths of them found once; the top ten carry 0.3% to 0.35%. Details on this clone: Its antigen is undetermined.

The sequences come from unstimulated CD4+ T cells sorted from spleen or lymph node cells, collected before intestinal transplant. J is TRBJ2-1 and V is TRBV6-5; 7 positions match TRBD1. The sequence came from a human donor who received an intestinal transplant. CDR3: CASSYKGAPNEQFF. CDR3 nucleotides: TGTGCCAGCAGTTACAAGGGGGCTCCGAATGAGCAGTTCTTC.